A selection of T cell receptor beta chains follows, all from one sample in a study of shared clonotypes between healthy human individuals. Generated by immunoSEQ multiplex PCR, the TCRdb table keeps only in-frame clones and is missing some. The sample consists of about 1,900,000 clones, just under 95% of them appearing once. Source material: naive CD8+ T cells sorted from blood. The source of these receptors is a young man in good health. Both conserved end residues are part of each CDR3. D genes are given only for firm matches. Part of the rows lack a size; the others show once, few, many or a class for expanded clones.

cdr3_nt	cdr3_aa	clone_size	d_call	v_call	j_call
TGTGCCAGCAGTTACTCTCTCACGGGAGGGTACTACGAGCAGTACTTC	CASSYSLTGGYYEQYF	-	TRBD2	TRBV6-5	TRBJ2-7
TGTGCCAGCAGCGCCAGCGGGAACTCCTACGAGCAGTACTTC	CASSASGNSYEQYF	-	TRBD2	TRBV9	TRBJ2-7
TGTGCCAGCAGTTACACGTCCGGGACAGGGTTCAATGAGCAGTTCTTC	CASSYTSGTGFNEQFF	-	TRBD1	TRBV6-5	TRBJ2-1
TGCGCCAGCAGCCAAGTAAGACAGGAGTCCTACGAGCAGTACTTC	CASSQVRQESYEQYF	once	-	TRBV4-1	TRBJ2-7
TGCGCCAGCAGTGAGTGGGCTAGCGGAGAAGAGACCCAGTACTTC	CASSEWASGEETQYF	-	TRBD2	TRBV10-2	TRBJ2-5
TGTGCCAGCACTCCAAGGGGGCCGAGCACAGATACGCAGTATTTT	CASTPRGPSTDTQYF	-	TRBD1	TRBV6-6	TRBJ2-3
TGTGCCAGCAGTGTAATGGACAGTAACAATGAGCAGTTCTTC	CASSVMDSNNEQFF	-	-	TRBV6-5	TRBJ2-1
TGCGCCAGCAGCCAAGTAGAGTCCCCCGGCTACGAGCAGTACTTC	CASSQVESPGYEQYF	-	-	TRBV4-3	TRBJ2-7
TGTGCCAGCAGCCACGGAGCGGGGTATGAGCAGTTCTTC	CASSHGAGYEQFF	-	TRBD2	TRBV5-4	TRBJ2-1
TGTGCCAGCACCGAGGGACAGGCCGTAGCTGAAGCTTTCTTT	CASTEGQAVAEAFF	-	TRBD1	TRBV7-9	TRBJ1-1
TGTGCCAGCAGTCGCACTAGCGGGGGGGTAACAGATACGCAGTATTTT	CASSRTSGGVTDTQYF	once	TRBD2	TRBV28	TRBJ2-3
TGCGCCAGCAGCCAAAGCCCACCGGGACTAGCGGGGGGGCTTGAGCAGTTCTTC	CASSQSPPGLAGGLEQFF	-	TRBD2	TRBV4-1	TRBJ2-1
TGCGCCAGCAGGGACAGGAGGAATTTAGATACGCAGTATTTT	CASRDRRNLDTQYF	-	TRBD1	TRBV10-2	TRBJ2-3
TGCGCCAGCAGCCCCGGGGCGGGGGGTTACGAGCAGTACTTC	CASSPGAGGYEQYF	-	TRBD2	TRBV4-1	TRBJ2-7
TGTGCCAGCAGCCTACCCGAGGGAAGAGGGGAGCTGTTTTTT	CASSLPEGRGELFF	-	-	TRBV28	TRBJ2-2
TGTGCCATCAGGGAGACAGGCTCTGGAAACACCATATATTTT	CAIRETGSGNTIYF	-	-	TRBV10-3	TRBJ1-3
TGTGCCTGCTCCGGGACAGCTGCCTACGAGCAGTACTTC	CACSGTAAYEQYF	-	TRBD1	TRBV30	TRBJ2-7
TGCAGCGTTGAATTGAGCGGGATTGGCTACACCGGGGAGCTGTTTTTT	CSVELSGIGYTGELFF	-	TRBD2	TRBV29-1	TRBJ2-2
TGTGCCAGCAGTGGATGGACTAGCGGGGAGACCCAGTACTTC	CASSGWTSGETQYF	-	TRBD2	TRBV25-1	TRBJ2-5
TGTGCCAGCAGCCCCCCTTTCGGACAGAACACCGGGGAGCTGTTTTTT	CASSPPFGQNTGELFF	-	-	TRBV7-9	TRBJ2-2
TGTGCCACCAGCCCCAGATCAGACAGAAGCGAGCAGTACTTC	CATSPRSDRSEQYF	-	-	TRBV15	TRBJ2-7
TGTGCCAGTAGTATTGGTCTAGCGGGAGCTCCTCGCGAGCAGTACTTC	CASSIGLAGAPREQYF	-	TRBD2	TRBV19	TRBJ2-7
TGTGCCAGCAACGTCGGCCACAATGAGCAGTTCTTC	CASNVGHNEQFF	-	-	TRBV6-6	TRBJ2-1
TGTGCCAGCAGCGTAGCTGCAATCGGGGGCAGTTACGAGCAGTACTTC	CASSVAAIGGSYEQYF	-	-	TRBV9	TRBJ2-7
TGTGCCAGCTCAAAGACTAGCGGAAGCCTCGGAGGCACAGATACGCAGTATTTT	CASSKTSGSLGGTDTQYF	once	TRBD2	TRBV18	TRBJ2-3
TGTGCCAGCAGCTTAGACCGGAGCTCTGGAAACACCATATATTTT	CASSLDRSSGNTIYF	-	-	TRBV7-8	TRBJ1-3
TGTGCCAGCAGTGAAGAGATGGGGACAGTTATCTACGAGCAGTACTTC	CASSEEMGTVIYEQYF	-	TRBD1	TRBV2	TRBJ2-7
TGTGCCAGCAGTTCAGGCATTCAGGGGAAAGAGACCCAGTACTTC	CASSSGIQGKETQYF	-	-	TRBV6-5	TRBJ2-5
TGCGCCAGCAGCCTCCAATCAGGGGGCTTAGAGACCCAGTACTTC	CASSLQSGGLETQYF	-	TRBD1	TRBV4-1	TRBJ2-5
TGTGCCAGCAGTTGGGGACAGGGGGCTTTGAACACTGAAGCTTTCTTT	CASSWGQGALNTEAFF	-	TRBD1	TRBV6-5	TRBJ1-1
TGTGCCAGCAGTTTGGTCGGATCATACAATGAGCAGTTCTTC	CASSLVGSYNEQFF	-	-	TRBV27	TRBJ2-1